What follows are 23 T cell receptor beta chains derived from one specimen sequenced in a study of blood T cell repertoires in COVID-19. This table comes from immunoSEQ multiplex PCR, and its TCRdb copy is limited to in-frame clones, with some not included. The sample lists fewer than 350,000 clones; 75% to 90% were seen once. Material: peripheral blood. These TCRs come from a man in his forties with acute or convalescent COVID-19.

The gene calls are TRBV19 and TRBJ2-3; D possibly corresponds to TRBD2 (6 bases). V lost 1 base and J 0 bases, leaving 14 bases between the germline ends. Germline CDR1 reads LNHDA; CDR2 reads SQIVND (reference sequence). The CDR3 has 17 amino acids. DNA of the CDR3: TGTGCCAGTAGTATAGTAGCGGCGGCAGGGAGCACAGATACGCAGTATTTT. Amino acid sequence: CASSIVAAAGSTDTQYF.

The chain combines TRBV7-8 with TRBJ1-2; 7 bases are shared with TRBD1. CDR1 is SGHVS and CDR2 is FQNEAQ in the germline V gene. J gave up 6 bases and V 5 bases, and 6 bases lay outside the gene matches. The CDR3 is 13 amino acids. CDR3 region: CASSTWDSNGYTF. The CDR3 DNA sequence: TGTGCCAGCAGCACTTGGGACAGTAATGGCTACACCTTC.

CDR3 region: CSASGSSSGGSDTQYF. CDR3 sequence (DNA): TGCAGTGCTAGTGGTTCCTCTAGCGGGGGTTCAGATACGCAGTATTTT. V gene TRBV20-1 combines with J gene TRBJ2-3, with 10 bases matching TRBD2. The germline V gene has CDR1 DFQATT and CDR2 SNEGSKA (reference sequence). The CDR3 spans 16 residues. J was trimmed by 4 bases and V by 3 bases; bases with no gene match: 10.

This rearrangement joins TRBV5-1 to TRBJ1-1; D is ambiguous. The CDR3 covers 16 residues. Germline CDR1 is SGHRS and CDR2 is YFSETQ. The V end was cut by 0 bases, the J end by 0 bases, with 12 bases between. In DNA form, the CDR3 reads TGCGCCAGCAGCTTGGGCGGGAGAGAGTTGAACACTGAAGCTTTCTTT. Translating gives CASSLGGRELNTEAFF.

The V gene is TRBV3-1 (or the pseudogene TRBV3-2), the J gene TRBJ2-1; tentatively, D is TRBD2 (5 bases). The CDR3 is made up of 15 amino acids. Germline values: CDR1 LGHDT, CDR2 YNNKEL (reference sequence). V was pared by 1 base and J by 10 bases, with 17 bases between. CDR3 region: CASSQGQAGLKEQFF. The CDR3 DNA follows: TGTGCCAGCAGCCAAGGGCAGGCGGGTCTGAAGGAGCAGTTCTTC.

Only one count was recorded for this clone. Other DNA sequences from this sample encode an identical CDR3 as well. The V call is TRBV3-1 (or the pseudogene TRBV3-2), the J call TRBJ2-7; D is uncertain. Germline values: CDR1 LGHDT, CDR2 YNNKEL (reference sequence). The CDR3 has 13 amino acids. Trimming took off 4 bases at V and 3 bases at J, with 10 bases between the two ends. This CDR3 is CASSLSVDYEQYF. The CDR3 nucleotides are TGTGCCAGCAGCCTTTCCGTAGACTACGAGCAGTACTTC.

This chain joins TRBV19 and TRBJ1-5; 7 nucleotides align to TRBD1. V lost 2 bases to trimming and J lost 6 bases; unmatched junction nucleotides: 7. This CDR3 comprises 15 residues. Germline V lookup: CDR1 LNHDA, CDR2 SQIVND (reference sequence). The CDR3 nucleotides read TGTGCCAGTAGTATATATAGGGGGCCGGTTCAGCCCCAGCATTTT. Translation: CASSIYRGPVQPQHF.

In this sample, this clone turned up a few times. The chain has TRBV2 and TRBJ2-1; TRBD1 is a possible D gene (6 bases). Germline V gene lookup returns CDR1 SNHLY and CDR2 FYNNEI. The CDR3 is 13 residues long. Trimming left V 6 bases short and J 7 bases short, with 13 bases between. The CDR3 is CASRLPRGNEQFF. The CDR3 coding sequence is TGTGCCAGCAGACTACCCAGGGGTAATGAGCAGTTCTTC.

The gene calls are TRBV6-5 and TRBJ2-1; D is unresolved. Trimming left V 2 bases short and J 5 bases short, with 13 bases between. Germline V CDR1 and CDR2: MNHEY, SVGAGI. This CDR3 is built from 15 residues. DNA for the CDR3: TGTGCCAGCAGTTACAGTCGATTAAGCCACAATGAGCAGTTCTTC. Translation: CASSYSRLSHNEQFF.

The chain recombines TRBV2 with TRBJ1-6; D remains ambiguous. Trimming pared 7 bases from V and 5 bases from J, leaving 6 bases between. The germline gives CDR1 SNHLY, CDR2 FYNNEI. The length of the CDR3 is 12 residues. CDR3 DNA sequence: TGTGCCAGCAATCAGGATAATTCACCCCTCCACTTT. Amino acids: CASNQDNSPLHF.

CDR3 loop: CASSDEPGTAYEQYF. CDR3 sequence (DNA): TGTGCCAGCAGTGACGAGCCTGGGACAGCTTACGAGCAGTACTTC. The chain links TRBV6-4 to TRBJ2-7; 7 nucleotides agree with TRBD1. Germline V lookup: CDR1 MRHNA, CDR2 SNTAGT. This CDR3 has 15 amino acids. Losses at the gene ends were 2 bases for V and 4 bases for J; bases not matched to a gene: 8.

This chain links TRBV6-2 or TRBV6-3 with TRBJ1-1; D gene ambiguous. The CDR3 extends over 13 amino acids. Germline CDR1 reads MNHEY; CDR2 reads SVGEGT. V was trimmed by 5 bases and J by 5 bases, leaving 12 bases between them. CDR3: CASSSGHTTEAFF. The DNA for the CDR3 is TGTGCCAGCAGTAGCGGGCATACGACTGAAGCTTTCTTT.

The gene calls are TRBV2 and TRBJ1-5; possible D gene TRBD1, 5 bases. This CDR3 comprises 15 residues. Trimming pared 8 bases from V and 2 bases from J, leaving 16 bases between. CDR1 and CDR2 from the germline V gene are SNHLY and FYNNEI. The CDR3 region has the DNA TGTGCCAGCGCGAGTAGCCGGGGGGGCAATCAGCCCCAGCATTTT. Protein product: CASASSRGGNQPQHF.

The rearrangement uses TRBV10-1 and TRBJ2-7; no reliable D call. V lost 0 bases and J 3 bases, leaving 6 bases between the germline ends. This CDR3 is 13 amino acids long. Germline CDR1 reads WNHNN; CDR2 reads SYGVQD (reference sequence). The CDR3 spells CASSESPGYEQYF. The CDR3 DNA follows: TGCGCCAGCAGTGAGTCCCCCGGCTACGAGCAGTACTTC.

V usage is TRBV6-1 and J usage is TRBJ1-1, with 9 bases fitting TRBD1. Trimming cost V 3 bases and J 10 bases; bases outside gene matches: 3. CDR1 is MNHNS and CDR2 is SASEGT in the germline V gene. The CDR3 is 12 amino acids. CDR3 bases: TGTGCCAGCAGTGAGAAGGGACAGGGAGCTTTCTTT. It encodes CASSEKGQGAFF.

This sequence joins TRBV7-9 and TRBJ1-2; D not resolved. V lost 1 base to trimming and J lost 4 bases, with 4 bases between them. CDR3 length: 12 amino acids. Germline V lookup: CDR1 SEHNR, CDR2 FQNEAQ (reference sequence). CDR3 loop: CASSLVSYGYTF. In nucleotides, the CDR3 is TGTGCCAGCAGCTTAGTATCCTATGGCTACACCTTC.

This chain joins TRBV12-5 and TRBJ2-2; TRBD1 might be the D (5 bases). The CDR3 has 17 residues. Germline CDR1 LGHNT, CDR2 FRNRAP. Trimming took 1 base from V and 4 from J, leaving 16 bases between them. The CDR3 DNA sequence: TGTGCTAGTGGTTTGGGACAGTCCGCTGGGGTCACCGGGGAGCTGTTTTTT. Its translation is CASGLGQSAGVTGELFF.

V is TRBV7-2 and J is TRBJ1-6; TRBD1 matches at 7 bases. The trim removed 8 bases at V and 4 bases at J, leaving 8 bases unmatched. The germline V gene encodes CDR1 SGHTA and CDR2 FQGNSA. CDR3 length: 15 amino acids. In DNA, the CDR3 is TGTGCCAGCTCCGAGACAGGGACTTATAATTCACCCCTCCACTTT. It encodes CASSETGTYNSPLHF.

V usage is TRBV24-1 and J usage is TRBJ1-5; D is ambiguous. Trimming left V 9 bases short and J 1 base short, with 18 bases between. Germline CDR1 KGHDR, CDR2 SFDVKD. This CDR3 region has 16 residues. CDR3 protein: CATYFKDSTSNQPQHF. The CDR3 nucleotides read TGTGCCACCTACTTTAAAGACTCAACCAGCAATCAGCCCCAGCATTTT.

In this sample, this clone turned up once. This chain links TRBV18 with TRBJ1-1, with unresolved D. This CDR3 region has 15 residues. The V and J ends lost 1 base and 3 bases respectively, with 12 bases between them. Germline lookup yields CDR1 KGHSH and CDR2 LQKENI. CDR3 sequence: CASSPLTAVHTEAFF. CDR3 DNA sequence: TGTGCCAGCTCACCACTCACAGCCGTCCACACTGAAGCTTTCTTT. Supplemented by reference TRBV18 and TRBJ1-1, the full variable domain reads NAGVMQNPRHLVRRRGQEARLRCSPMKGHSHVYWYRQLPEEGLKFMVYLQKENIIDESGMPKERFSAEFPKEGPSILRIQQVVRGDSAAYFCASSPLTAVHTEAFFGQGTRLTVV.

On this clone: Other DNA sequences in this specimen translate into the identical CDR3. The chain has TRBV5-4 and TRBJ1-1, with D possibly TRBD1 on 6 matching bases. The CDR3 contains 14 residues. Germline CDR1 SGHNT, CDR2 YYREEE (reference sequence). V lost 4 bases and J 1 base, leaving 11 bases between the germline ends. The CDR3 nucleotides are TGTGCCAGCAGCCTCGGACAGAGGAACACTGAAGCTTTCTTT. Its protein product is CASSLGQRNTEAFF. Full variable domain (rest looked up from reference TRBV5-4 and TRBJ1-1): ETGVTQSPTHLIKTRGQQVTLRCSSQSGHNTVSWYQQALGQGPQFIFQYYREEENGRGNFPPRFSGLQFPNYSSELNVNALELDDSALYLCASSLGQRNTEAFFGQGTRLTVV.

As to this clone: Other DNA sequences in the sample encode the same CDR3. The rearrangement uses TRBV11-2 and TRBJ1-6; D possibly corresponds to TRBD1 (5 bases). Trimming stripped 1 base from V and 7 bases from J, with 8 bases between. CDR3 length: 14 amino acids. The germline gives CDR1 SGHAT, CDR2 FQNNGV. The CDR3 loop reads CASSLVRGNSPLHF. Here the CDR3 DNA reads TGTGCCAGCAGCTTAGTTCGGGGGAATTCACCCCTCCACTTT.

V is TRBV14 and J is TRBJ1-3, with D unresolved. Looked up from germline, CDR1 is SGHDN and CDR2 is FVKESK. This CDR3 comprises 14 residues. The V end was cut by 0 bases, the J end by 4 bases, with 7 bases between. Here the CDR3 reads CASSQELAGNTIYF. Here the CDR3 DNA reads TGTGCCAGCAGCCAAGAGCTAGCAGGAAACACCATATATTTT.